The 17 T cell receptor beta chains below come from one sample, sequenced in a study of radiotherapy plus CTLA-4 blockade in lung cancer. Method: immunoSEQ multiplex PCR; TCRdb's copy keeps in-frame clones and lacks some. Of more than 55,000 clones listed, roughly 79% are singletons. This sample comprised peripheral blood, obtained from a patient treated with radiotherapy plus ipilimumab. The receptors shown here come from a human donor with non-small cell lung cancer whose response to radiotherapy plus ipilimumab could not be evaluated.

The V and J genes are TRBV7-2 and TRBJ2-2; D is undetermined. V was pared by 4 bases and J by 3 bases, with 6 bases between. Germline assignment: CDR1 SGHTA and CDR2 FQGNSA. The CDR3 length is 13 residues. The CDR3 DNA follows: TGTGCCAGCAGCTCCACGGACACCGGGGAGCTGTTTTTT. Protein product: CASSSTDTGELFF.

V gene TRBV9 combines with J gene TRBJ2-5, with TRBD2 identical over 9 bases. The CDR3 length is 17 residues. V gave up 3 bases and J gave up 3 bases; unmatched junction bases: 12. CDR1 SGDLS and CDR2 YYNGEE come from the germline V gene. The CDR3 DNA reads as TGTGCCAGCAGCGCACCCCCTGGGGTAGCGGGGGAAGAGACCCAGTACTTC. Its translation: CASSAPPGVAGEETQYF.

The CDR3 DNA reads TGTGCCAGCAGCCCCGGCGGGGGGATCTACGAGCAGTACTTC. It encodes CASSPGGGIYEQYF. The rearrangement links TRBV28 to TRBJ2-7; 8 nucleotides agree with TRBD2. Losses at the gene ends were 6 bases for V and 3 bases for J; bases not matched to a gene: 7. The CDR3 contains 14 residues. The germline V gene has CDR1 MDHEN and CDR2 SYDVKM.

This clone has only a few counts. The chain joins TRBV6-1 to TRBJ2-7; no clear D gene. The V gene lost 5 bases and the J gene lost 2 bases, with 13 bases spanning the gap. Germline V gene sequence: CDR1 MNHNS, CDR2 SASEGT. This CDR3 spans 14 amino acids. For the CDR3, the DNA is TGTGCCAGCAGTTATGCGGTCGGAGCCTACGAGCAGTACTTC. It translates to CASSYAVGAYEQYF.

The V call is TRBV2, the J call TRBJ2-3; 13 bases are a match to TRBD2. J lost 0 bases, V lost 6 bases, and 9 bases had no gene match. The CDR3 consists of 18 residues. Germline lookup yields CDR1 SNHLY and CDR2 FYNNEI. The CDR3 protein is CASREGLAGLASTDTQYF. In nucleotides, the CDR3 is TGTGCCAGCAGAGAGGGACTAGCGGGATTGGCAAGCACAGATACGCAGTATTTT.

The J gene is TRBJ2-7, the V gene TRBV18, with D perhaps matching TRBD1 (6 bases). Trimming removed 0 bases from V and 2 bases from J, with 8 bases in between. CDR3 size: 14 residues. Looked up from germline, CDR1 is KGHSH and CDR2 is LQKENI. The CDR3 DNA sequence: TGTGCCAGCTCACCACCTGGGACACCCTACGAGCAGTACTTC. Translated, it gives CASSPPGTPYEQYF. The entire variable domain, with the rest obtained from reference TRBV18 and TRBJ2-7, is as follows: NAGVMQNPRHLVRRRGQEARLRCSPMKGHSHVYWYRQLPEEGLKFMVYLQKENIIDESGMPKERFSAEFPKEGPSILRIQQVVRGDSAAYFCASSPPGTPYEQYFGPGTRLTVT.

This chain joins TRBV6-4 and TRBJ1-5; 8 bases map to TRBD1. From germline, CDR1 is MRHNA and CDR2 SNTAGT. The CDR3 consists of 17 residues. The CDR3 DNA reads as TGTGCTACCCAGCAGGGCAGACAGGGGCCGTACAATCAGCCCCAGCATTTT. Translation: CATQQGRQGPYNQPQHF.

Concerning this clone: The sample contains more than one DNA sequence encoding this CDR3. The chain employs TRBV7-9 and TRBJ2-7; D call uncertain. V was trimmed by 5 bases and J by 0 bases, leaving 2 bases between them. Germline assignment: CDR1 SEHNR and CDR2 FQNEAQ (reference sequence). The CDR3 length is 11 residues. CDR3 sequence (DNA): TGTGCCAGCAGCCTCTCCTACGAGCAGTACTTC. It encodes CASSLSYEQYF.

This rearrangement joins TRBV5-4 to TRBJ2-5, with D possibly being TRBD1 (6 bases). The germline V gene has CDR1 SGHNT and CDR2 YYREEE (reference sequence). Deletions cut 2 bases from V and 5 bases from J, with 10 bases between. This CDR3 has 13 amino acids. Here the CDR3 DNA reads TGTGCCAGCAGCTTACAGGGAAGGGAGACCCAGTACTTC. Translating gives CASSLQGRETQYF.

The chain carries TRBV19 and TRBJ1-1, with 7 nucleotides matching TRBD1. Per germline, CDR1 LNHDA and CDR2 SQIVND (reference sequence). The CDR3 totals 16 residues. V was clipped by 5 bases and J by 0 bases; unmatched bases: 9. In nucleotides, the CDR3 is TGTGCCAGTAGTGCCTTGACAGGGACCATGAACACTGAAGCTTTCTTT. Its protein is CASSALTGTMNTEAFF.

V and J are TRBV14 and TRBJ2-2, with TRBD2 matching over 8 bases. Germline V gene data show CDR1 as SGHDN and CDR2 as FVKESK. After removal of 8 bases from V and 2 bases from J, the junction contained 7 bases not matched to a gene. The CDR3 is 15 amino acids. The CDR3 nucleotides read TGTGCCAGCCTCTCGGGGGGGATAAACACCGGGGAGCTGTTTTTT. Translated, it gives CASLSGGINTGELFF.

This chain links TRBV27 with TRBJ1-4; D unclear. V dropped 5 bases and J dropped 10 bases, with 17 bases sitting between them. Per germline, CDR1 MNHEY and CDR2 SMNVEV (reference sequence). The CDR3 contains 14 residues. The CDR3 nucleotides are TGTGCCAGCAGTAGCTTAGCCCAAGAGGCAAAACTGTTTTTT. It specifies CASSSLAQEAKLFF.

This clone was detected a few times. The chain couples TRBV5-6 to TRBJ1-2, with TRBD1 as a possible D gene (6 bases). The V gene's germline CDR1 is SGHDT and CDR2 YYEEEE. V lost 7 bases to trimming and J lost 4 bases, with 17 bases between them. The CDR3 contains 14 residues. CDR3 region: CASLPGQGIYGYTF. The CDR3 nucleotides read TGTGCCAGCCTACCGGGGCAGGGGATCTATGGCTACACCTTC.

CDR3 nucleotides: TGTGCCAGCATCGACGACAGGCAGAACACTGAAGCTTTCTTT. This codes for CASIDDRQNTEAFF. The chain uses TRBV2 and TRBJ1-1; D may be TRBD1 (6 bases). The CDR3 covers 14 residues. From germline, CDR1 is SNHLY and CDR2 FYNNEI. V was cut by 7 bases and J by 1 base, with 13 bases left in between.

V usage is TRBV5-1 and J usage is TRBJ2-3; a possible D gene is TRBD2 (6 bases). The CDR3 length is 16 residues. CDR1 is SGHRS and CDR2 is YFSETQ in the germline V gene. Trimming left V 2 bases short and J 0 bases short, with 13 bases between. In DNA form, the CDR3 reads TGCGCCAGCAGCTTAGAAGGGCGGGGCAGCACAGATACGCAGTATTTT. It specifies CASSLEGRGSTDTQYF.

This rearrangement joins TRBV7-9 to TRBJ1-2; D remains ambiguous. Germline CDR1 and CDR2: SEHNR and FQNEAQ (reference sequence). The CDR3 runs to 14 residues. Trimming left V 4 bases short and J 1 base short, with 10 bases between. CDR3 sequence (DNA): TGTGCCAGCAGCTACTCCGGGAGTAACTATGGCTACACCTTC. Its protein is CASSYSGSNYGYTF.

Comment on this clone: In the same sample, other DNA sequences code for this CDR3. The chain has TRBV18 and TRBJ1-4; the D is unclear. CDR1 and CDR2 from the germline V gene are KGHSH and LQKENI. V lost 6 bases, J lost 0 bases, and 8 bases lay in between. The CDR3 has 14 residues. CDR3 bases: TGTGCCAGCTCCCCCGGTGCAACTAATGAAAAACTGTTTTTT. This sequence encodes CASSPGATNEKLFF.